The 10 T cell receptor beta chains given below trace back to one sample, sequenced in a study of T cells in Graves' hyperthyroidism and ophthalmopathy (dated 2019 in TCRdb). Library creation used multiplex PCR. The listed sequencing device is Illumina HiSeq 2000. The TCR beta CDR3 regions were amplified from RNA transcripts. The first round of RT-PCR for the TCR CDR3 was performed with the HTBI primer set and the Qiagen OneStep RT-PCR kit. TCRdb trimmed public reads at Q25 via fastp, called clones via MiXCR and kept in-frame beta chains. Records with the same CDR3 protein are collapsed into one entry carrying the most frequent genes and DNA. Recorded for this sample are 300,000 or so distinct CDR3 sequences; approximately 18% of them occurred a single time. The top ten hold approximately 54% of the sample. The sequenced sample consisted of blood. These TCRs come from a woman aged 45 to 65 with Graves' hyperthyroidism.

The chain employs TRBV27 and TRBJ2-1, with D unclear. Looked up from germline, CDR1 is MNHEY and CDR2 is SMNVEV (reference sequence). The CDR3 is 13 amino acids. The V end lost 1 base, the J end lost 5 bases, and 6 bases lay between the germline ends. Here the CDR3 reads CASSLFWDNEQFF. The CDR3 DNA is TGTGCCAGCAGTTTATTTTGGGACAATGAGCAGTTCTTC.

Here the CDR3 DNA reads TGTGCCAGCAGCTTGCGCGGGGGTCACTACAATGAGCAGTTCTTC. Protein product: CASSLRGGHYNEQFF. The rearrangement links TRBV5-4 to TRBJ2-1; 7 nucleotides align to TRBD2. The J segment lost 3 bases and the V segment lost 1 base, leaving 4 bases of the junction unmatched. CDR1 is SGHNT, CDR2 YYREEE, per germline (reference sequence). The length of the CDR3 is 15 residues.

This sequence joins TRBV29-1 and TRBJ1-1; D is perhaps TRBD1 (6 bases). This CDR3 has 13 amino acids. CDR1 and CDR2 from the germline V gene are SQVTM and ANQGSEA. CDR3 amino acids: CSSQLQGNTEAFF. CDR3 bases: TGCAGTTCGCAATTACAGGGGAACACTGAAGCTTTCTTT.

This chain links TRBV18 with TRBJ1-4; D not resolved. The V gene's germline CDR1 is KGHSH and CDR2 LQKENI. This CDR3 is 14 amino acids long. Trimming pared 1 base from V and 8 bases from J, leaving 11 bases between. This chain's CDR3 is CASSPREGPEKLFF. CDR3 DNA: TGTGCCAGCTCACCACGGGAGGGTCCGGAAAAACTGTTTTTT.

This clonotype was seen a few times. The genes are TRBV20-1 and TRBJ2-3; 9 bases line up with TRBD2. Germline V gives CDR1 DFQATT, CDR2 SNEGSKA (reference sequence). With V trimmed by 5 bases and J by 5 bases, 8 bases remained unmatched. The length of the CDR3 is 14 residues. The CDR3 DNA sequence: TGCAGTGCTCACAATAGCGGGAGCGGAGATACGCAGTATTTT. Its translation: CSAHNSGSGDTQYF.

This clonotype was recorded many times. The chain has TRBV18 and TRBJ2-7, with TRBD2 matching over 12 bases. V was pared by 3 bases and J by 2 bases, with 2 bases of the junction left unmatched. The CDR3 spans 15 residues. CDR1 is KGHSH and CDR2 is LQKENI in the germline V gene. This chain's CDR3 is CASSPASGRAYEQYF. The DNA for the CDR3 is TGTGCCAGCTCACCCGCTAGCGGGAGGGCCTACGAGCAGTACTTC. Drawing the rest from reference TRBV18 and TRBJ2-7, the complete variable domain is NAGVMQNPRHLVRRRGQEARLRCSPMKGHSHVYWYRQLPEEGLKFMVYLQKENIIDESGMPKERFSAEFPKEGPSILRIQQVVRGDSAAYFCASSPASGRAYEQYFGPGTRLTVT.

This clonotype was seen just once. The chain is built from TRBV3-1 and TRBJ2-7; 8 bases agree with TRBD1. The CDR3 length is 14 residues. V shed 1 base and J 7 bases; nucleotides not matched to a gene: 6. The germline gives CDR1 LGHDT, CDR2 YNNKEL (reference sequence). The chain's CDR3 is CASSQGDRTGEQYF. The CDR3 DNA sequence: TGTGCCAGCAGCCAAGGGGACAGGACGGGGGAGCAGTACTTC.

The CDR3 nucleotides read TGTGCCAGCAGCTTAGTGGGGAGCGACACAGATACGCAGTATTTT. Protein sequence: CASSLVGSDTDTQYF. The chain links TRBV11-3 to TRBJ2-3; D may be TRBD2 (5 bases). Trimming shortened V by 1 base and J by 2 bases, and 10 bases separated the two germline ends. The CDR3 runs 15 residues. The V gene's germline CDR1 is SGHNT and CDR2 YENEEA. Together with reference TRBV11-3 and TRBJ2-3, the CDR3 gives the full variable domain: EAGVVQSPRYKIIEKKQPVAFWCNPISGHNTLYWYLQNLGQGPELLIRYENEEAVDDSQLPKDRFSAERLKGVDSTLKIQPAELGDSAVYLCASSLVGSDTDTQYFGPGTRLTVL.

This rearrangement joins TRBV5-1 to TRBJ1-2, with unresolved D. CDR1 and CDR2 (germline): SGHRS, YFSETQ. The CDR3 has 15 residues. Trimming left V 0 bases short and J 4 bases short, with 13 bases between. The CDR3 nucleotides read TGCGCCAGCAGCTTGGATTCACAGTATGGCTATGGCTACACCTTC. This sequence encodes CASSLDSQYGYGYTF.

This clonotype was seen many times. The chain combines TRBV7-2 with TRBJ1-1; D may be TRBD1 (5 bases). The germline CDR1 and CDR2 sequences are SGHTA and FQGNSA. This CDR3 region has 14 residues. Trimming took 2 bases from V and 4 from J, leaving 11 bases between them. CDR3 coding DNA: TGTGCCAGCAGCTTATTCTTGGGGGGCACTGAAGCTTTCTTT. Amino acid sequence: CASSLFLGGTEAFF.